The rows below give T cell receptor beta chains drawn from one sample of a study of T cells after yellow fever vaccination. From the 5' RACE reads, TCRdb called clonotypes with MiXCR, one entry per CDR3 protein. The profile shows hundreds of thousands of distinct CDR3 sequences, roughly 14% of them singletons. Sequenced here: PBMCs, sampled on the day of the yellow fever booster vaccination. These receptors all stem from a man aged 25-45 years who received the YFV17D yellow fever vaccine. CDR3s include the opening cysteine and the closing phenylalanine or tryptophan. Each record gives: clone size, J gene, V gene, D gene, CDR3 protein, CDR3 DNA. D genes are given only for firm matches. Clone size is shown for a subset of rows, as once, few, many or a class of expanded clone.

>-|TRBJ2-5|TRBV7-2|-
CASSLARTEETQYF
TGTGCCAGCAGCTTAGCTCGGACTGAAGAGACCCAGTACTTC
>-|TRBJ2-6|TRBV6-1|-
CASSARTAPGGANVLTF
TGTGCCAGCAGTGCGCGGACAGCGCCGGGCGGGGCCAACGTCCTGACTTTC
>few|TRBJ2-1|TRBV2|TRBD1
CASRRSTGGKYNEQFF
TGTGCCAGCAGGAGATCCACAGGGGGCAAGTACAATGAGCAGTTCTTC
>-|TRBJ1-5|TRBV7-8|-
CASSHDGANQPQHF
TGTGCCAGCAGCCACGACGGAGCCAATCAGCCCCAGCATTTT
>few|TRBJ2-1|TRBV11-2|-
CASSHQWRRDNEQFF
TGTGCCAGCAGCCACCAGTGGAGGCGGGATAATGAGCAGTTCTTC
>few|TRBJ2-3|TRBV9|TRBD2
CASSVSSGRPDTQYF
TGTGCCAGCAGCGTTTCTAGCGGGAGGCCAGATACGCAGTATTTT
>-|TRBJ1-2|TRBV20-1|-
CSARLDPSSRGYTF
TGCAGTGCTAGGTTGGACCCGTCAAGCAGGGGCTACACCTTC
>-|TRBJ1-5|TRBV4-3|TRBD1
CASSLYPVTGGNQPQHF
TGCGCCAGCAGCCTATACCCTGTCACAGGGGGCAATCAGCCCCAGCATTTT
>few|TRBJ1-5|TRBV7-2|TRBD1
CASSRFQGVQPQHF
TGTGCCAGCAGCCGATTCCAGGGGGTTCAGCCCCAGCATTTT
>few|TRBJ2-3|TRBV12-3/TRBV12-4|-
CASQKSATQYF
TGTGCCAGCCAAAAATCGGCTACGCAGTATTTT
>few|TRBJ2-3|TRBV5-1|-
CASAHLVGGDTQYF
TGCGCCAGCGCCCACCTGGTGGGGGGAGATACGCAGTATTTT
>-|TRBJ2-2|TRBV5-4|-
CASSRIQGNTGELFF
TGTGCCAGCAGCCGGATCCAGGGAAACACCGGGGAGCTGTTTTTT
>few|TRBJ2-3|TRBV7-9|-
CASSFETVSDTQYF
TGTGCCAGCAGCTTTGAGACCGTCTCTGATACGCAGTATTTT
>-|TRBJ2-1|TRBV4-3|-
CASSQEPSAYNEQFF
TGCGCCAGCAGCCAAGAACCTAGCGCCTACAATGAGCAGTTCTTC
>-|TRBJ2-7|TRBV12-3/TRBV12-4|TRBD2
CASRRGAPGEQYF
TGTGCCAGCAGGCGGGGGGCGCCGGGGGAGCAGTACTTC
>few|TRBJ2-7|TRBV14|-
CASSQDPGYEQYF
TGTGCCAGCAGCCAAGATCCTGGCTACGAGCAGTACTTC
>-|TRBJ2-7|TRBV7-9|TRBD2
CASSARTSGRSSYEQYF
TGTGCCAGCAGCGCAAGAACTAGCGGGAGGAGCTCCTACGAGCAGTACTTC
>few|TRBJ2-5|TRBV6-2/TRBV6-3|-
CASSYRRTGSQPETQYF
TGTGCCAGCAGTTACCGGAGAACAGGGTCCCAGCCAGAGACCCAGTACTTC
>-|TRBJ1-3|TRBV5-1|-
CASSSGTTGNTIYF
TGCGCCAGCAGCTCGGGGACCACGGGAAACACCATATATTTT
>few|TRBJ2-6|TRBV7-9|-
CASSLDLGANVLTF
TGTGCCAGCAGCCTAGACCTTGGGGCCAACGTCCTGACTTTC
>-|TRBJ2-1|TRBV29-1|-
CSVDVRGIYNEQFF
TGCAGCGTTGATGTTCGGGGAATCTACAATGAGCAGTTCTTC
>few|TRBJ1-1|TRBV6-2/TRBV6-3|TRBD1
CASSADRAMNTEAFF
TGTGCCAGCAGTGCCGACAGGGCTATGAACACTGAAGCTTTCTTT
>-|TRBJ2-2|TRBV10-3|TRBD2
CAITSSGYNTGELFF
TGTGCCATCACATCTAGCGGCTACAACACCGGGGAGCTGTTTTTT
>-|TRBJ2-3|TRBV20-1|-
CSAARLSGADTQYF
TGCAGTGCTGCGAGACTCTCGGGAGCAGATACGCAGTATTTT
>-|TRBJ2-1|TRBV12-3/TRBV12-4|-
CASTDGYNEQFF
TGTGCCAGCACTGATGGCTACAATGAGCAGTTCTTC
>-|TRBJ2-1|TRBV18|TRBD2
CASSPPGLAGRSNEQFF
TGTGCCAGCTCACCACCAGGGCTAGCGGGAAGGTCCAATGAGCAGTTCTTC
>few|TRBJ2-7|TRBV19|-
CPPRGPHYEQYF
TGTCCCCCACGAGGACCCCACTACGAGCAGTACTTC
>few|TRBJ2-1|TRBV18|-
CASSPEIVQFF
TGTGCCAGCTCACCGGAAATTGTGCAGTTCTTC
>-|TRBJ1-5|TRBV12-3/TRBV12-4|TRBD1
CASSPGWGQGGQPQHF
TGTGCCAGCAGTCCGGGGTGGGGACAGGGTGGTCAGCCCCAGCATTTT
>-|TRBJ2-3|TRBV29-1|-
CSEGTLGGTQYF
TGCAGCGAAGGGACCCTGGGGGGTACGCAGTATTTT
>-|TRBJ2-1|TRBV14|TRBD1
CASSHYQTGGAEQFF
TGTGCCAGCAGCCATTACCAGACAGGGGGGGCTGAGCAGTTCTTC
>-|TRBJ2-6|TRBV12-3/TRBV12-4|-
CASRALGSSGANVLTF
TGTGCCAGCAGGGCCCTTGGGTCCTCTGGGGCCAACGTCCTGACTTTC
>many|TRBJ2-7|TRBV7-2|-
CASSPAPRAEQYF
TGTGCCAGCAGCCCGGCGCCCCGGGCCGAGCAGTACTTC
>few|TRBJ1-6|TRBV6-5|-
CASSSGPGRNSPLHF
TGTGCCAGCAGTTCCGGGCCGGGCCGAAATTCACCCCTCCACTTT
>-|TRBJ2-1|TRBV11-2|TRBD2
CASSLDSSLRGSSYNEQFF
TGTGCCAGCAGCTTAGACTCGTCTCTGCGGGGGAGCTCCTACAATGAGCAGTTCTTC
>few|TRBJ2-7|TRBV28|-
CASSLMTYEQYF
TGTGCCAGCAGTCTCATGACCTACGAGCAGTACTTC